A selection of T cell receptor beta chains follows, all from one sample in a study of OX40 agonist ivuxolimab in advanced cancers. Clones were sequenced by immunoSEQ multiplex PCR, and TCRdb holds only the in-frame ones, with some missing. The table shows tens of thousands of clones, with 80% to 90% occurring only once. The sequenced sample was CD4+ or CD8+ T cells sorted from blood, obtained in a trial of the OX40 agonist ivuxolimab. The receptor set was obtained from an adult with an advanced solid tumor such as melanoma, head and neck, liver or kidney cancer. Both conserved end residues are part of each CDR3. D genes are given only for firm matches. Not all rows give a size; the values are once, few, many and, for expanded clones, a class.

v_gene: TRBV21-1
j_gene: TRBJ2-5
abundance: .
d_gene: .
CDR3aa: CASSKAGTAQETQYF

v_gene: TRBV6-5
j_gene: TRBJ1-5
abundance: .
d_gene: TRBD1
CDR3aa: CASSWTYRGGQPQHF

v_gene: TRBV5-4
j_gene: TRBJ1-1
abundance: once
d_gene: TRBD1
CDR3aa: CASRAGQTNTEAFF

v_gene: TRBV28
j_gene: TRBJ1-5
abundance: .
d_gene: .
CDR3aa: CASTIGQGYQPQHF

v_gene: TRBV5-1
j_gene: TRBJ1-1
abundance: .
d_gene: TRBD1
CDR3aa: CASSLVGDRGTEAFF

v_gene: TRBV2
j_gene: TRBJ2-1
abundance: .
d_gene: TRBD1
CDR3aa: CASDPGQGDPEQFF

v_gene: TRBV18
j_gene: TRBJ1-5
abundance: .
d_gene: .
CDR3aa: CASSPETGQPQHF

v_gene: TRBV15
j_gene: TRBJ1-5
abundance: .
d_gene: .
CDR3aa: CATSRDSNYQPQHF

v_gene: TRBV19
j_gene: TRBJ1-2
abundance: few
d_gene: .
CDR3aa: CASSKTRDGYGYTF

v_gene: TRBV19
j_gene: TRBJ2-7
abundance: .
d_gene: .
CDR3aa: CASSQTGSLEQYF

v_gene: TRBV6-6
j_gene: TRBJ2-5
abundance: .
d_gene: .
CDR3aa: CASRRVIQETQYF

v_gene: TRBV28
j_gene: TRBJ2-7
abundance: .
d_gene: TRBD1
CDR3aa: CASRRRQGDPIYEQYF

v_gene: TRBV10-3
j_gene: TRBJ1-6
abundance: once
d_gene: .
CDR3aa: CAISERSDNSPLHF

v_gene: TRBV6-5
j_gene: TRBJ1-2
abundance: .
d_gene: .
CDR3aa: CASSRRDGRNYGYTF

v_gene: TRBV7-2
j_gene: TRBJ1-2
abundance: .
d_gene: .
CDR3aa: CASSSIGTRATNYGYTF

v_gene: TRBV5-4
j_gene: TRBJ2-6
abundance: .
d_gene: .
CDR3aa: CASSLPGLGANVLTF

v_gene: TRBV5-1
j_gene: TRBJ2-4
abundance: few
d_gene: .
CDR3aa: CASSLESGDIQYF

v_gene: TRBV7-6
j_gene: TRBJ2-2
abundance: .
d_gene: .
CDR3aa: CASSFTRSGELFF

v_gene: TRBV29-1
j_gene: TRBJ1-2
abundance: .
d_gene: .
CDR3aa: CSVKVRQGANYGYTF

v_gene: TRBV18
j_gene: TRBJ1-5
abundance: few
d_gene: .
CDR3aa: CASSPGNQPQHF

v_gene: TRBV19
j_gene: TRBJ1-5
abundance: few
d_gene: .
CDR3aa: CASSPRRGVGSNQPQHF

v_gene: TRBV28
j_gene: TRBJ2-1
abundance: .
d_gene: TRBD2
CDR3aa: CASSPTSGSGYNEQFF

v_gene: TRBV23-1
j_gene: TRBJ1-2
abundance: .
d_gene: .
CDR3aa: CASSPSRESNYGYTF

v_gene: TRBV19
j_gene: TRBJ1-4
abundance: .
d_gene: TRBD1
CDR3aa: CASSTQGVREKLFF

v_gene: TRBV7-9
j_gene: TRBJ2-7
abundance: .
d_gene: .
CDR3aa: CAGGKTTSYEQYF

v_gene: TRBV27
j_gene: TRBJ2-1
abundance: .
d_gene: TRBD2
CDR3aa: CASSSESVLAGVRGNEQFF

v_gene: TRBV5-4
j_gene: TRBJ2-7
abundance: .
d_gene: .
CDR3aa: CASSPRTGFPYEQYF

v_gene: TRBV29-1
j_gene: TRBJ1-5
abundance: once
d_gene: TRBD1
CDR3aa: CSVGDRGNQPQHF

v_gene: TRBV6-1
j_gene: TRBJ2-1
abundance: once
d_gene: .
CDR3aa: CASSPEPGTPQFF

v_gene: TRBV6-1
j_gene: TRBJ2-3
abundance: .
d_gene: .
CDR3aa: CASSVGDWLDTQYF

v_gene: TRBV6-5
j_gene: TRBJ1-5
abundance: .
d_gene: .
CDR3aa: CASRHQGSNQPQHF

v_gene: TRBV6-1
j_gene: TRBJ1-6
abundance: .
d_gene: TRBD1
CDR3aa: CASIEGGTGSSPLHF

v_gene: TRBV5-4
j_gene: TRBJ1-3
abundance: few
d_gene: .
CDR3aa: CASSLDSRNTIYF

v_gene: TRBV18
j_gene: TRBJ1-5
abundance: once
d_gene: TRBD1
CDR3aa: CASSPARTGNSNQPQHF

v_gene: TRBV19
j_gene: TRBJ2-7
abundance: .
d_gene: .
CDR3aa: CASSVTRYEQYF

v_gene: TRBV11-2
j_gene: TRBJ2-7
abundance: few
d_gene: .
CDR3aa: CASTWDGPYEQYF

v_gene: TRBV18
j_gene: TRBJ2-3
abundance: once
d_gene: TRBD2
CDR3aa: CASQGLAATDTQYF

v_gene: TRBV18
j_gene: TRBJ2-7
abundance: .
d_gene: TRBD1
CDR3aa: CASSPTGRTGSYEQYF

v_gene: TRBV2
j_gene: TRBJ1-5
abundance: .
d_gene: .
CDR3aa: CAWTEGGQPQHF

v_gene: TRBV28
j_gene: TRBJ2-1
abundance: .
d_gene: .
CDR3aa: CASSLGDGTYRNEQFF